This T cell receptor (beta chain) was sequenced during a study of CD8 T cells in ankylosing spondylitis (TCRdb year 2017). About the study as a whole: The study profiled T cell receptor beta repertoires in healthy donors and ankylosing spondylitis patients to find disease-linked TCR variants. In total, the full study cohort was made up of some 110 healthy donors and 25 ankylosing spondylitis patients. Peripheral blood was sampled, and synovial fluid was additionally collected from ankylosing spondylitis patients. Overall results and qualifications from the work: Some of the motif variants had been reported before in the synovial fluid and blood of reactive arthritis patients, a finding that suggests common disease-initiation mechanisms. The disease-linked clones showed a CD8+ phenotype and occurred at relatively low frequencies in peripheral blood. A TCR beta motif of seven or eight highly homologous amino acid variants appeared characteristic of blood from ankylosing spondylitis patients. According to the report, matched synovial fluid samples from ankylosing spondylitis patients were significantly enriched for the disease-linked clones.

This clonotype came up many times. What this receptor recognizes is not known. No base qualities exist here, and no much larger clone lies one base off it. CDR1 LGHNA and CDR2 YSLEER were looked up in the germline V gene. The cysteine opens and the phenylalanine closes a CDR3 of 17 amino acids. Only the CDR3 DNA is retained, 51 bases long and in frame from the first base. Ends trimmed: V by 5 bases, J by 6 bases; bases unmatched to a gene: 15. The sample was run on an Illumina HiSeq 2500. Quantitative 5'-RACE with molecular barcodes was the method used to prepare the TCR beta libraries. The original pipeline was this. A new computational method, built on a probabilistic model of VDJ rearrangement, was used to identify disease-linked TCR variants. TCRdb redid the processing of the public reads, applying fastp at Q25 and MiXCR, and retained in-frame beta chains. Identical CDR3 proteins give one entry, which carries the most common genes and DNA. These V and J calls rely on TCRdb rather than the paper's analysis. Present in this sample are approximately 250,000 distinct CDR3 sequences, under 8.5% of which were seen just once. The ten largest clonotypes hold around 4.9% of the sample.

Specimen: blood, either unsorted or a sorted T cell fraction (not recorded which). The sequence is built from TRBV4-3 and TRBJ2-5; 10 of the junction bases match TRBD1. The source is a female donor with ankylosing spondylitis or in good health (not recorded which). The DNA sequence is given as TGCGCCAGCAGCTACCGGGACAGGGGAGGGAAAGGGAAGACCCAGTACTTC. Its amino acids are CASSYRDRGGKGKTQYF.